These T cell receptor beta chains were read from a single sample in a study of blood T cell repertoires in COVID-19. Measured with immunoSEQ multiplex PCR; TCRdb has only the in-frame clones, and not every one. The table has 400,000 to 450,000 clones, 86% seen once. Sequenced sample: peripheral blood. The receptors derive from a woman aged 25 to 39 with active or convalescent COVID-19. Each CDR3 is given with its conserved first and last residue. A D gene is named only where the DNA matches it firmly. Only some rows state a clone size, as once, few, many or a class for expanded clones.

TRBJ1-1 14 TRBV10-2 . . TGCGCCAGCAGTGAGTCCCCAGTTCGGGGTGAAGCTTTCTTT CASSESPVRGEAFF
TRBJ1-3 16 TRBV7-8 . . TGTGCCAGCAGCTTAGGAGGCGGGTTCTCTGGAAACACCATATATTTT CASSLGGGFSGNTIYF
TRBJ1-2 14 TRBV18 . . TGTGCCAGCTCACCATCGACTGATCTCTATGGCTACACCTTC CASSPSTDLYGYTF
TRBJ2-1 15 TRBV13 . TRBD2 TGTGCCAGCAGCCCCGGACTAGTCATTGGCAATGAGCAGTTCTTC CASSPGLVIGNEQFF
TRBJ1-2 15 TRBV6-1 . TRBD1 TGTGCCAGCAGTGACCCCAGGGGGAGGAACTATGGCTACACCTTC CASSDPRGRNYGYTF
TRBJ2-2 16 TRBV19 . TRBD2 TGTGCCAGTAGTGCCAGAAGGGCTAGCGGGACTGGGGAGCTGTTTTTT CASSARRASGTGELFF
TRBJ1-5 22 TRBV6-7 . TRBD1 TGTGCCAGCAGTTACTCGAATGTGGGACAGGTAAAAAGTTTGTATAGCAATCAGCCCCAGCATTTT CASSYSNVGQVKSLYSNQPQHF
TRBJ1-2 13 TRBV6-5 . TRBD1 TGTGCCAGCAGCCGAGGGACAGGGGAAGGCTACACCTTC CASSRGTGEGYTF
TRBJ1-2 17 TRBV3-1/TRBV3-2 . . TGTGCCAGCAGCCACACCCCTACTACGGACAGACGATCGGGCTACACCTTC CASSHTPTTDRRSGYTF
TRBJ1-1 19 TRBV10-1 once TRBD1 TGCGCCAGCAGTGAGTCCTCGGCTACAGGGGGGTTGAGGAACACTGAAGCTTTCTTT CASSESSATGGLRNTEAFF
TRBJ1-2 13 TRBV15 . TRBD1 TGTGCCACCAGGCAAGGACAGGGGGGTGGCTACACCTTC CATRQGQGGGYTF
TRBJ2-1 12 TRBV2 . . TGTGCCAGCAGGGCAGCCGGGACTCGTAAGTTCTTC CASRAAGTRKFF
TRBJ1-4 14 TRBV2 . . TGTGCCAGCAGTGAACGACAGGATAATGAAAAACTGTTTTTT CASSERQDNEKLFF
TRBJ1-2 16 TRBV25-1 . . TGTGCCAGCAGTGGGTTGGGACGAGCAGGGGACTATGGCTACACCTTC CASSGLGRAGDYGYTF
TRBJ2-1 12 TRBV12-3/TRBV12-4 . TRBD2 TGTGCCAGCAGTCGACTAGCGGGAGAGCAGTTCTTC CASSRLAGEQFF
TRBJ1-2 13 TRBV3-1/TRBV3-2 . . TGTGCCAGCAGCGCAGACAGGACCTATGGCTACACCTTC CASSADRTYGYTF